The clone carrying this TCR beta chain was detected only a few times. V was trimmed by 1 base and J by 11 bases, leaving 8 bases between them. The CDR3 runs 11 residues. This sample was included in a study of T-cell memory formation after mild COVID-19. MiXCR was run by TCRdb on the 5' RACE reads, yielding one entry per CDR3 protein. The sample yields roughly 450,000 distinct CDR3 sequences, around a sixth seen once. The V gene is TRBV12-3 or TRBV12-4, the J gene TRBJ1-1; D gene unclear. The receptor comes from an adult woman who had mild COVID-19 (a few samples of this study predate the infection). Cell type and time point are not known. Sequenced material: PBMCs or a T cell subset sorted from them (not recorded which). DNA of the CDR3: TGTGCCAGCAGTTTAGTTGGGGTTGCTTTCTTT. Translation: CASSLVGVAFF.